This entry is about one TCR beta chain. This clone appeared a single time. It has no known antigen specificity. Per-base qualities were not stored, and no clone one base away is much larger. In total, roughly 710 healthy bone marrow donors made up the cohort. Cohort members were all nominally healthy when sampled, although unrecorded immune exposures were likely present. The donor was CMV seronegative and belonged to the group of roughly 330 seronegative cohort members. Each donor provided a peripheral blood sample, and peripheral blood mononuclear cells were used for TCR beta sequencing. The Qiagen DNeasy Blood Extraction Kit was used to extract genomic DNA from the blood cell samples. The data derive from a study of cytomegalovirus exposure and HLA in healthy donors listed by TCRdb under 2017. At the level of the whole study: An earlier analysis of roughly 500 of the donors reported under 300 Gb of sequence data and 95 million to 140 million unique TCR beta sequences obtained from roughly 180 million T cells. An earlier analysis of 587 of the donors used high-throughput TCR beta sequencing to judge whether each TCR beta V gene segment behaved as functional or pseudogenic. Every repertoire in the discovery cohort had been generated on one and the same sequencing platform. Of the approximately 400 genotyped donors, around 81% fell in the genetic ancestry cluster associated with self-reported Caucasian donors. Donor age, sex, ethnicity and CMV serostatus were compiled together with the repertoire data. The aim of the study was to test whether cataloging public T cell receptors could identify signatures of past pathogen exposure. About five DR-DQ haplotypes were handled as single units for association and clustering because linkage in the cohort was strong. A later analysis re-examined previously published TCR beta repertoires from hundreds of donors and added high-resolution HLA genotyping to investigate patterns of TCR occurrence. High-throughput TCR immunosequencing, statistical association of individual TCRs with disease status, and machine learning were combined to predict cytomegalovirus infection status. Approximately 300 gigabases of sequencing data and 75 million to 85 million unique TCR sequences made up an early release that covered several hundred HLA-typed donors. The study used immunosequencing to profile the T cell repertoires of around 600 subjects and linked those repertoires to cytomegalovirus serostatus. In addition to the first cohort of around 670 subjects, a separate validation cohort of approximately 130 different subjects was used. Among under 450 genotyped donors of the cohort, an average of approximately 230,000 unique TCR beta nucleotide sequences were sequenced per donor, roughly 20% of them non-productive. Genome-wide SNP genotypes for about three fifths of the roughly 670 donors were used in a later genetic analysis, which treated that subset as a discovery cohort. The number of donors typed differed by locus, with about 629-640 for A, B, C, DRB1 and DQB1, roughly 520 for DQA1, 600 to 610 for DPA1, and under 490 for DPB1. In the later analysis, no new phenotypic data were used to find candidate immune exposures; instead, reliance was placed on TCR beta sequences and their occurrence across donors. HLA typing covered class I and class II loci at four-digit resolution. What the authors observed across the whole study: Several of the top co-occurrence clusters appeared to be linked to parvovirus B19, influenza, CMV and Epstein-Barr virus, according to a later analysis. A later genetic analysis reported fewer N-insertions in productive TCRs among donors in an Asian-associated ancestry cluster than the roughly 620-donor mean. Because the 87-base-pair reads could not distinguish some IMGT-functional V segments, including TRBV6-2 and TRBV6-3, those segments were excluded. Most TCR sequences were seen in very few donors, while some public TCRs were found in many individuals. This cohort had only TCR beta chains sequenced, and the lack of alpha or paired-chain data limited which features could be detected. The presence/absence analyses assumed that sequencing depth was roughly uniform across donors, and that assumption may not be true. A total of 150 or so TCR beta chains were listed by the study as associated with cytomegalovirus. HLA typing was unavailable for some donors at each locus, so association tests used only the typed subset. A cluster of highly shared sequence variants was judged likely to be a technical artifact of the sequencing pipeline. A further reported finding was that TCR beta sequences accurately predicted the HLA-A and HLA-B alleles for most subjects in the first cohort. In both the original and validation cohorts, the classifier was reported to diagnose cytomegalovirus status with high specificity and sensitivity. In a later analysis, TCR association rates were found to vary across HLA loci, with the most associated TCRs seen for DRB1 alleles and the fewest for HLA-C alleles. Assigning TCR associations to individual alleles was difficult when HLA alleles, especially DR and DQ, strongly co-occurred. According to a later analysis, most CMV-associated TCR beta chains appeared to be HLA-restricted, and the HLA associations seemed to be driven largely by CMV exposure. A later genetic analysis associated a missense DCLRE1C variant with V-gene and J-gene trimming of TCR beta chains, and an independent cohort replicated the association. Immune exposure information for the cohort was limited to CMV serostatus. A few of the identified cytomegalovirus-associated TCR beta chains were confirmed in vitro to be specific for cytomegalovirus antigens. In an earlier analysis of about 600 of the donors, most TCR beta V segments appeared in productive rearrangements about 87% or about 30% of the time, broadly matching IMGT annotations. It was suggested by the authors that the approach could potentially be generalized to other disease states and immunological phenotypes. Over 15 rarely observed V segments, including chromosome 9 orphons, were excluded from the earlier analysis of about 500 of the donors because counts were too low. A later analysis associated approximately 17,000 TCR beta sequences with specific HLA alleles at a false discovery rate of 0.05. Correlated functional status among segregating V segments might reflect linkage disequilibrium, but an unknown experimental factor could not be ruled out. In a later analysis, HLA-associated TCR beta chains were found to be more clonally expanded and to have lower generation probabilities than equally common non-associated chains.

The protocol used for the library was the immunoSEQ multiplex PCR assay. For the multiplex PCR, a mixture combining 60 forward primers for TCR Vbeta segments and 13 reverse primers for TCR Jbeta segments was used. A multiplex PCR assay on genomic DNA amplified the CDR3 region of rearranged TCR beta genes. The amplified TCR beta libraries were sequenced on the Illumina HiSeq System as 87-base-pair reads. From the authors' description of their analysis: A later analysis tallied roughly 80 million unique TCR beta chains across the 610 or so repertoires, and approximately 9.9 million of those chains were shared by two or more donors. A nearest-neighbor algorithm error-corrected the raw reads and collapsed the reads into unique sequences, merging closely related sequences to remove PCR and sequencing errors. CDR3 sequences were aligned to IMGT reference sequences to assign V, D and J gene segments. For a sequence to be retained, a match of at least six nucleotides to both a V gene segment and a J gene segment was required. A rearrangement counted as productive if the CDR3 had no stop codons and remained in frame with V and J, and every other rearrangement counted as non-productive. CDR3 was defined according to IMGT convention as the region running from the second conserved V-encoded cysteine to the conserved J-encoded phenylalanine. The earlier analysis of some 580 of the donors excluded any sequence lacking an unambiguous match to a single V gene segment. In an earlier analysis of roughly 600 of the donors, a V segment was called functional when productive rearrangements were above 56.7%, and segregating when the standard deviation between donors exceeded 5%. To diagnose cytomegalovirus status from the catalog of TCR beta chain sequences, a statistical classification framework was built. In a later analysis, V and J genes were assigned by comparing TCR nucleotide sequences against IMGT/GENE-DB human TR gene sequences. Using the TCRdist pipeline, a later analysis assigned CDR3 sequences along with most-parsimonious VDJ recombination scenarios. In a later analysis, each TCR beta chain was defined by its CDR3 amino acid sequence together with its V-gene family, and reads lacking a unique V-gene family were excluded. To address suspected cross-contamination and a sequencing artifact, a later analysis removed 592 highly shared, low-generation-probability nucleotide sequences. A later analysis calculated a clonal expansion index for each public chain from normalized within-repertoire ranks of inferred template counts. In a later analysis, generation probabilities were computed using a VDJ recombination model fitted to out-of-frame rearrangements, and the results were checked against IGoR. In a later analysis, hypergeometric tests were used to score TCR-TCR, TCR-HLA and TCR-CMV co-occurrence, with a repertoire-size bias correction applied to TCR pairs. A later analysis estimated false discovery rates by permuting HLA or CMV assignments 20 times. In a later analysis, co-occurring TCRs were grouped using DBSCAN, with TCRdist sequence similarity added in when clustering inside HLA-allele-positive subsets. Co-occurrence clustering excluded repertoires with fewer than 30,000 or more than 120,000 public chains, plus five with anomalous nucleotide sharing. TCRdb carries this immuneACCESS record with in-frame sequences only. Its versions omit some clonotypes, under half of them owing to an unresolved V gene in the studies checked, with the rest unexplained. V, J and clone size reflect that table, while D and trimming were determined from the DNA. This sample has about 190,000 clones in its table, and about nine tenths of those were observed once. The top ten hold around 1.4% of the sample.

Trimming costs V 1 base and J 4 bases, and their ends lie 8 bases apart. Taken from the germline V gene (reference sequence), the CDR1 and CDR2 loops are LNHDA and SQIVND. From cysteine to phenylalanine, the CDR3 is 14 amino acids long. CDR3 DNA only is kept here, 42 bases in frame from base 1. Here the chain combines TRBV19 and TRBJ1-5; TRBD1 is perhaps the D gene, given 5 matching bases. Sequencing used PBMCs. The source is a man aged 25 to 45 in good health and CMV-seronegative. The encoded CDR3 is CASSIVRVNQPQHF. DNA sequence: TGTGCCAGTAGTATAGTCAGGGTTAATCAGCCCCAGCATTTT.